This T cell receptor (beta chain) was observed in a study of T cells after yellow fever vaccination. Study at large: SMART-Seq v4 Ultra Low Input served to prepare low-cell-number fractions. Whole-study findings and limits: Clones from primary vaccination mostly reappeared after the booster (about 97% CD4, over 85% CD8). The CD4 compartment and the CD8 compartment contained a small share of clonotypes in common.

By 5'RACE template switching, TCR cDNA was produced, with a universal primer site and UMIs added in the process. Each CDR3 protein gets one entry after TCRdb re-called the 5' RACE reads with MiXCR. The sample has approximately 300,000 distinct CDR3 sequences, roughly 9.4% seen once. This clonotype has ten or more counts. The antigen is undetermined. This CDR3 has 13 amino acids. Germline V lookup: CDR1 SGHTA, CDR2 FQGNSA. Deletions cut 4 bases from V and 7 bases from J, with 11 bases between. This sample comprised PBMCs, obtained on the day of the first yellow fever vaccination. This receptor was identified in a man between 18 and 35 years old who received the YFV17D yellow fever vaccine. The chain has TRBV7-2 and TRBJ2-1, with D tentatively TRBD2 (5 bases). In DNA form, the CDR3 reads TGTGCCAGCAGCTCCTCTAGCTGGAATGAGCAGTTCTTC. It is translated as CASSSSSWNEQFF.